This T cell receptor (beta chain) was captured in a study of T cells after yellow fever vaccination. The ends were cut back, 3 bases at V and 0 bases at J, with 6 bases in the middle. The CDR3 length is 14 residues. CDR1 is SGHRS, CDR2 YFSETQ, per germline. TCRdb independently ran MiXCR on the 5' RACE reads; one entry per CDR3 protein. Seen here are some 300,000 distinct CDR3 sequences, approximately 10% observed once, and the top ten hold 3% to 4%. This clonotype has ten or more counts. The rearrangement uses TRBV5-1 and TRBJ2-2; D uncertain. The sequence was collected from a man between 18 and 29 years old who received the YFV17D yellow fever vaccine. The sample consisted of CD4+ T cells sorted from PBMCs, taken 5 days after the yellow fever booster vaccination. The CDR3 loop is CASSSGSNTGELFF. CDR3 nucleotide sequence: TGCGCCAGCAGCTCAGGTTCGAACACCGGGGAGCTGTTTTTT.